The 19 T cell receptor beta chains below come from one sample, sequenced in a study of blood T cell repertoires in COVID-19. Here immunoSEQ multiplex PCR was the method, and the copy in TCRdb shows in-frame clones only, minus some. This table has around 200,000 clones, around 86% appearing once. The source material was peripheral blood. Receptor source: a man in his 70s with acute or convalescent COVID-19.

The J gene is TRBJ2-2, the V gene TRBV6-5, with D perhaps matching TRBD2 (5 bases). The CDR3 has 14 amino acids. CDR1 is MNHEY, CDR2 SVGAGI, per germline. V lost 8 bases and J 7 bases, leaving 17 bases between the germline ends. CDR3 amino acids: CASRLRAGSGELFF. The DNA of the CDR3 is TGTGCCAGCCGACTGAGGGCAGGTAGCGGGGAGCTGTTTTTT.

The chain is built from TRBV25-1 and TRBJ1-2; 9 bases are shared with TRBD1. With 4 bases clipped from V and 9 bases from J, the junction kept 6 bases outside the gene matches. This CDR3 has 13 amino acids. Germline assignment: CDR1 MGHDK and CDR2 SYGVNS. The CDR3, as DNA: TGTGCCAGCAGTGCCTCGGACAGGGGACGCTACACCTTC. This encodes CASSASDRGRYTF.

The chain recombines TRBV4-1 with TRBJ2-5; TRBD2 agrees at 7 bases. Losses at the gene ends were 4 bases for V and 4 bases for J; bases not matched to a gene: 6. CDR1 is MGHRA, CDR2 YSYEKL, per germline. The CDR3 covers 14 residues. CDR3 DNA sequence: TGCGCCAGCAGCCCTCCCGGGGGGAGAGAGACCCAGTACTTC. Its translation is CASSPPGGRETQYF.

The rearrangement joins TRBV6-2 or TRBV6-3 to TRBJ1-1, with D possibly matching TRBD1 (5 bases). Germline CDR1 MNHEY, CDR2 SVGEGT. The CDR3 covers 14 residues. Trimming cost V 5 bases and J 0 bases, with 10 bases left between them. In nucleotides, the CDR3 is TGTGCCAGCAGTCCGGGAGGGGTGAACACTGAAGCTTTCTTT. Translation: CASSPGGVNTEAFF.

The chain carries TRBV5-1 and TRBJ2-6; D is possibly TRBD2 (5 bases). The CDR3 runs 15 residues. In germline, CDR1 is SGHRS, CDR2 YFSETQ. Trimming left V 4 bases short and J 4 bases short, with 12 bases between. CDR3 loop: CASSPSGIGANVLTF. DNA for the CDR3: TGCGCCAGCAGCCCTTCGGGGATCGGGGCCAACGTCCTGACTTTC.

The count of this clone is one. The chain employs TRBV7-6 and TRBJ2-7; 12 bases agree with TRBD2. The CDR3 loop spans 13 amino acids. The junction had 1 base not matched to a gene; V was cut back by 1 base and J by 9 bases. Germline values: CDR1 SGHVS, CDR2 FNYEAQ. The CDR3 sequence: CASSLETSGRQYF. As DNA, the CDR3 is TGTGCCAGCAGCTTAGAGACTAGCGGGAGGCAGTACTTC.

The J gene is TRBJ2-5, the V gene TRBV18; weak D call: TRBD2 (6 bases). The CDR3 covers 14 residues. Trimming cost V 0 bases and J 1 base, with 6 bases left between them. CDR1 and CDR2 from the germline V gene are KGHSH and LQKENI. The CDR3 DNA follows: TGTGCCAGCTCACCACCGGAGGGCCAAGAGACCCAGTACTTC. Translated: CASSPPEGQETQYF.

The rearrangement joins TRBV28 to TRBJ2-7; 7 bases fit TRBD1. J gave up 2 bases and V 6 bases, and 4 bases lay outside the gene matches. In germline, CDR1 is MDHEN, CDR2 SYDVKM. There are 13 residues in the CDR3. Written as DNA, the CDR3 is TGTGCCAGCAGGACAGGGTTCACCTACGAGCAGTACTTC. It translates to CASRTGFTYEQYF. The full variable domain, completed using reference TRBV28 and TRBJ2-7, is DVKVTQSSRYLVKRTGEKVFLECVQDMDHENMFWYRQDPGLGLRLIYFSYDVKMKEKGDIPEGYSVSREKKERFSLILESASTNQTSMYLCASRTGFTYEQYFGPGTRLTVT.

The genes are TRBV30 and TRBJ2-5, with D possibly matching TRBD2 (5 bases). Looked up from germline, CDR1 is GTSNPN and CDR2 is SVGIG (reference sequence). The CDR3 has 13 amino acids. Trimming stripped 2 bases from V and 4 bases from J, with 11 bases between. This CDR3 reads CAWSIEGGETQYF. DNA of the CDR3: TGTGCCTGGAGTATTGAGGGCGGAGAGACCCAGTACTTC.

The rearrangement links TRBV6-1 to TRBJ1-4; possibly TRBD1 for D (5 bases). Germline assignment: CDR1 MNHNS and CDR2 SASEGT. The CDR3 is 16 amino acids. Trimming removed 0 bases at V and 8 bases at J, with 16 bases between. The CDR3 here is CASSEARGIALEKLFF. CDR3 coding DNA: TGTGCCAGCAGTGAAGCGCGGGGGATAGCGCTAGAAAAACTGTTTTTT.

For the CDR3, the DNA is TGTGCCAGCAGTGCAACGGGGGGGGACACTGAAGCTTTCTTT. Translated, it gives CASSATGGDTEAFF. The chain couples TRBV6-4 to TRBJ1-1, with D perhaps TRBD1 (5 bases). This CDR3 comprises 14 residues. CDR1 is MRHNA, CDR2 SNTAGT, per germline. V lost 4 bases to trimming and J lost 3 bases, with 12 bases between them.

The J gene is TRBJ1-2, the V gene TRBV10-2; 8 bases are a match to TRBD1. In germline, CDR1 is WSHSY, CDR2 SAAADI. The CDR3 contains 14 residues. V lost 7 bases and J lost 3; bases outside the gene matches: 7. Here the CDR3 reads CASIPTGDDYGYTF. CDR3 DNA: TGCGCCAGCATTCCGACAGGGGACGACTATGGCTACACCTTC.

This clone was seen a few times. The V gene is TRBV9, the J gene TRBJ2-7, with 9 bases matching TRBD1. Germline CDR1 reads SGDLS; CDR2 reads YYNGEE. After removal of 0 bases from V and 5 bases from J, the junction contained 3 bases not matched to a gene. CDR3 length: 14 amino acids. The CDR3 protein is CASSVGDREDEQYF. CDR3 nucleotide sequence: TGTGCCAGCAGCGTAGGGGACAGGGAGGACGAGCAGTACTTC.

The V gene is TRBV2, the J gene TRBJ2-5; D may be TRBD2 (6 bases). The CDR3 runs to 14 residues. Trimming left V 3 bases short and J 4 bases short, with 12 bases between. In germline, CDR1 is SNHLY, CDR2 FYNNEI. The CDR3 sequence: CASSDAAGRETQYF. CDR3 nucleotides: TGTGCCAGCAGTGACGCCGCGGGGAGAGAGACCCAGTACTTC.

CDR3 region: CASSPGQMAAYGYTF. As DNA, the CDR3 is TGTGCCAGCAGTCCCGGACAGATGGCTGCCTATGGCTACACCTTC. V usage is TRBV6-2 or TRBV6-3 and J usage is TRBJ1-2, with a weak D call TRBD1 (6 bases). V lost 5 bases, J lost 4 bases, and 17 bases lay in between. This CDR3 is built from 15 residues. The germline gives CDR1 MNHEY, CDR2 SVGEGT.

The chain joins TRBV19 to TRBJ1-2; D might be TRBD1 (6 bases). CDR1 LNHDA and CDR2 SQIVND come from the germline V gene (reference sequence). The CDR3 extends over 13 amino acids. The ends were cut back, 5 bases at V and 3 bases at J, with 10 bases in the middle. As DNA, the CDR3 is TGTGCCAGTAGTCGGACAGACGACTATGGCTACACCTTC. It yields the protein CASSRTDDYGYTF.

J is TRBJ2-2 and V is TRBV5-1; the match to TRBD1 covers 9 bases. The germline V gene encodes CDR1 SGHRS and CDR2 YFSETQ. J lost 4 bases, V lost 4 bases, and 5 bases had no gene match. The CDR3 is 15 amino acids. CDR3 nucleotides: TGCGCCAGCAGCCGGGGACAGGGTGGCACCGGGGAGCTGTTTTTT. Amino acids: CASSRGQGGTGELFF.

The chain has TRBV18 and TRBJ1-2; no reliable D call. The CDR3 length is 14 residues. Trimming left V 3 bases short and J 2 bases short, with 10 bases between. Germline CDR1 is KGHSH and CDR2 is LQKENI. CDR3 region: CASSPSGGNYGYTF. CDR3 bases: TGTGCCAGCTCACCGTCTGGAGGGAACTATGGCTACACCTTC.

The V call is TRBV7-3, the J call TRBJ2-1; possible D gene TRBD2, 7 bases. The CDR3 sequence is 14 residues long. Deletions cut 5 bases from V and 5 bases from J, with 13 bases between. Germline CDR1 is SGHTA and CDR2 is FQGTGA. CDR3 DNA sequence: TGTGCCAGCAGCGGCGGGGGCTCAAACAATGAGCAGTTCTTC. Residues: CASSGGGSNNEQFF.